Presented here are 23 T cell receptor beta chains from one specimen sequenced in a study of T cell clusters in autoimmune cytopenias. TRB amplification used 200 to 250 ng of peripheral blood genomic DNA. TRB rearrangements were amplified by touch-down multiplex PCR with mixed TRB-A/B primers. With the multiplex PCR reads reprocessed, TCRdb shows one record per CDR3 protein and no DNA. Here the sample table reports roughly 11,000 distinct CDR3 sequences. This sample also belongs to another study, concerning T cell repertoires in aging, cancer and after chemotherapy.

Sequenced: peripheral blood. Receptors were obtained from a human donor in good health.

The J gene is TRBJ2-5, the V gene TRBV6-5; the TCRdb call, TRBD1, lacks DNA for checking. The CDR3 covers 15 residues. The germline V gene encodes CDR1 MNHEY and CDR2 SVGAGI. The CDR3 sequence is CASSSLGQGVETQYF.

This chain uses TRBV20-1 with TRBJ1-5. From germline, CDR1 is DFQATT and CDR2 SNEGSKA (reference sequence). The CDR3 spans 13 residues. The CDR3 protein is CSASRGDAQPQHF.

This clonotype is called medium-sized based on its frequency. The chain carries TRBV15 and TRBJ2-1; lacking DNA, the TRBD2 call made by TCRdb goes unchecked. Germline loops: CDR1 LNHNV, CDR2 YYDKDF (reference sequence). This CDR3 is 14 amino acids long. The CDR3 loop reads CATSQREEGNEQFF.

The CDR3 spells CASSQGGDRRNEKLFF. This chain uses TRBV4-3 with TRBJ1-4; the TCRdb call, TRBD1, lacks DNA for checking. Germline V gives CDR1 LGHNA, CDR2 YSLEER. This CDR3 spans 16 amino acids.

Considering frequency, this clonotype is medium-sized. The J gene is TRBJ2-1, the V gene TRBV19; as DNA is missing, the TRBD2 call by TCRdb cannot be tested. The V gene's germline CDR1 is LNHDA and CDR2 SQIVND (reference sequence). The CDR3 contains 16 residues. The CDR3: CASRGLAGEAYNEQFF.

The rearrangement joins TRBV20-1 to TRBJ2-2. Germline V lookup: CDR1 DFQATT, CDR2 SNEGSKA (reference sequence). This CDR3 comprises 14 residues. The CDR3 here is CSALIEADTGELFF.

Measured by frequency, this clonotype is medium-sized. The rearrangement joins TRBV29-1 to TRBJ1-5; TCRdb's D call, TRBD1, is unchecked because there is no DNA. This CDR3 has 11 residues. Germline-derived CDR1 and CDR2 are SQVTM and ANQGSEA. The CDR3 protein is CSSHPYQPQHF.

The CDR3: CASSVTSHANEQYF. The rearrangement uses TRBV6-1 and TRBJ2-7. The V gene's germline CDR1 is MNHNS and CDR2 SASEGT. This CDR3 contains 14 residues.

The CDR3 sequence: CASGDPLRGLQETQYF. The V gene is TRBV6-2 or TRBV6-3, the J gene TRBJ2-5; absent DNA, TCRdb's TRBD1 call cannot be checked. In germline, CDR1 is MNHEY, CDR2 SVGEGT. CDR3 length: 16 residues.

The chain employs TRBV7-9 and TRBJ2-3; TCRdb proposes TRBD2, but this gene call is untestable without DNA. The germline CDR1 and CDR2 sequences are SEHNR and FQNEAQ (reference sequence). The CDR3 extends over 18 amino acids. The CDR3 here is CASSPGLAGVLHTDTQYF.

This chain's CDR3 is CASSSMNFGVAAGYTF. This chain uses TRBV5-6 with TRBJ1-2. From germline, CDR1 is SGHDT and CDR2 YYEEEE. This CDR3 region has 16 residues.

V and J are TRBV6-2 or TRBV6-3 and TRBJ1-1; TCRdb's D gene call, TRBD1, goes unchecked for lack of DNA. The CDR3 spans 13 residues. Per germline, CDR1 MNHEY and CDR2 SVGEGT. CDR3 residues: CASLQGINTEAFF.

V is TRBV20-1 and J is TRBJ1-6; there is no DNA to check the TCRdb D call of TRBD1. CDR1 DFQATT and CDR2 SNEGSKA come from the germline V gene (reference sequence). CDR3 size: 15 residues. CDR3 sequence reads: CSAHEGQGVNSPLHF.

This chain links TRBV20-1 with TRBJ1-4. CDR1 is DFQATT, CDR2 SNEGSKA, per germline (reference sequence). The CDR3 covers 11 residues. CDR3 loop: CSAARTEKLFF.

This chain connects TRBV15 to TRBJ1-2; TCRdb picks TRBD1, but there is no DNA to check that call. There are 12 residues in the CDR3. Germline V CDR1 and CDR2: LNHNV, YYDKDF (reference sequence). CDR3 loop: CATSRVGGGYTF.

CDR3: CASSSPGGGNQPQHF. The chain is built from TRBV12-3 or TRBV12-4 and TRBJ1-5; the D call from TCRdb, TRBD1, cannot be confirmed without DNA. This CDR3 has 15 amino acids.

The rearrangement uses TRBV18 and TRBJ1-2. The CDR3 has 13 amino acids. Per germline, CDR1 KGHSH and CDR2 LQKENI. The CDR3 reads CASSLGGDYGYTF.

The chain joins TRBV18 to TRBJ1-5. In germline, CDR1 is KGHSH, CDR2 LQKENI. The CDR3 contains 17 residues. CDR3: CASSRTVTTGSNQPQHF.

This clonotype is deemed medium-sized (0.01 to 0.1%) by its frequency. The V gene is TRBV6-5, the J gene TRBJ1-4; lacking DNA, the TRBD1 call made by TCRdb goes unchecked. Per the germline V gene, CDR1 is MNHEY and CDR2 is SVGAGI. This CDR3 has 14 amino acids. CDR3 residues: CASSYQGTNEKLFF.

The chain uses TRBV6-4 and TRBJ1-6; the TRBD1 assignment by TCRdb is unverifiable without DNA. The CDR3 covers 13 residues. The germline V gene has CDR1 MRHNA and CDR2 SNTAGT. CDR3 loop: CASAPGPNSPLHF.

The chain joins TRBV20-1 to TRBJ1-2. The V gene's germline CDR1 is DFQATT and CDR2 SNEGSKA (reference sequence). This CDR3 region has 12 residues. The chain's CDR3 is CSASTDSYGYTF.

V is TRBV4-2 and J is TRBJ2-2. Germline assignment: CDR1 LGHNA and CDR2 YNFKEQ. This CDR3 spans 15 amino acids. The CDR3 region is CASSQAFVNTGELFF.

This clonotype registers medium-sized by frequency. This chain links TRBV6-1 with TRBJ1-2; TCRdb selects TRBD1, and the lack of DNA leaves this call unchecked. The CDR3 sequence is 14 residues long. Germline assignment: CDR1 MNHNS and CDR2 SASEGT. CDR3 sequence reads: CASTTTGGHYGYTF.